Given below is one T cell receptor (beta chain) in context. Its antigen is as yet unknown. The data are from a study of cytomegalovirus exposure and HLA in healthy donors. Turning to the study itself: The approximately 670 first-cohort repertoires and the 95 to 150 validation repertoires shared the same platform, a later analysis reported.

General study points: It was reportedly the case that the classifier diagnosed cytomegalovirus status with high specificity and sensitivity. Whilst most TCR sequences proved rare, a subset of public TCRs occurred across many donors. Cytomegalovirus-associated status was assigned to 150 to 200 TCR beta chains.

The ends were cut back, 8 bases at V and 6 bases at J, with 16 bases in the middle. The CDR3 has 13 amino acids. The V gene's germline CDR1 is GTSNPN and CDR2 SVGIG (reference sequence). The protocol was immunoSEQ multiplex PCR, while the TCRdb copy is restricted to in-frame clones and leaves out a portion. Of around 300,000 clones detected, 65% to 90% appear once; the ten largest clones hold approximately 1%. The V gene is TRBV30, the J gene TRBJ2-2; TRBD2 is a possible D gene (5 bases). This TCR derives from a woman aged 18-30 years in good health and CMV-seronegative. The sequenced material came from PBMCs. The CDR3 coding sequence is TGTGCCAGACTGGGAGAGGACGCCGGGGAGCTGTTTTTT. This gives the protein CARLGEDAGELFF.